The entry below gives a single T cell receptor beta chain sequence along with its context. Genomic DNA, the template, was used for profiling of the TCR beta VDJ and CDR3. TCRdb recomputed calls from the reads with MiXCR, one row per CDR3 protein. The sample consists of over 150,000 distinct CDR3 sequences, 70% to 80% of them appearing once. Patients picked for sequencing had shown CD8+CD57+ cell expansion detected by flow cytometry. Germline CDR1 is SSHAT and CDR2 is FNYEAQ (reference sequence). V shed 2 bases and J shed 3 bases, with 9 bases lying between them. This CDR3 has 14 residues. These data belong to a study of CD8+CD57+ T cells in acquired aplastic anemia. Overall study context: The average for DNA from sorted CD4+ and CD8+ cells was 3 to 3.5 ug.

Sample: sorted CD4+, CD8+, or CD8+CD57+ T cells (not recorded which) from PBMCs. The receptor was derived from a human donor with aplastic anemia. This rearrangement joins TRBV7-7 to TRBJ2-3; D not certain. This CDR3 reads CASSLQVGTDTQYF. In DNA form, the CDR3 reads TGTGCCAGCAGCTTACAGGTGGGGACAGATACGCAGTATTTT. The full variable domain, in which reference TRBV7-7 and TRBJ2-3 provide the parts outside the CDR3, is GAGVSQSPRYKVTKRGQDVTLRCDPISSHATLYWYQQALGQGPEFLTYFNYEAQPDKSGLPSDRFSAERPEGSISTLTIQRTEQRDSAMYRCASSLQVGTDTQYFGPGTRLTVL.